This T cell receptor (beta chain) appears in the sequencing data of a study of human T cells and chemical hapten exposure. Separate cDNA molecules received unique molecular identifiers, which the library attached to them. Using its own MiXCR run on the RACE reads, TCRdb lists one record per CDR3 protein. The table lists more than 250,000 distinct CDR3 sequences, roughly 7.4% of them singletons. The time point: pre-sensitization, week 0. Described treatment: therapeutic diphenylcyclopropenone sensitization with weekly scalp DPC. Samples of blood were obtained prior to the application of each patch test. Study-wide results and limits: After DPC sensitization, TCRs above 1 in 1000 frequency showed no change.

The V segment lost 5 bases and the J segment 4 bases; nucleotides outside the gene matches: 3. The CDR3 is 13 amino acids. This clonotype appeared many times. Its cognate antigen is unknown. The TCR was taken from a man aged 18-30 years with alopecia areata. Some clones in this sample may be carry-over from other donors' samples. The material sequenced was whole blood, taken in connection with sensitization to the hapten diphenylcyclopropenone (DPC). This rearrangement joins TRBV12-3 or TRBV12-4 to TRBJ2-3, with 7 bases lining up with TRBD1. This CDR3 reads CASSPGGSDTQYF. The CDR3, as DNA: TGTGCCAGCAGTCCAGGGGGTTCAGATACGCAGTATTTT.